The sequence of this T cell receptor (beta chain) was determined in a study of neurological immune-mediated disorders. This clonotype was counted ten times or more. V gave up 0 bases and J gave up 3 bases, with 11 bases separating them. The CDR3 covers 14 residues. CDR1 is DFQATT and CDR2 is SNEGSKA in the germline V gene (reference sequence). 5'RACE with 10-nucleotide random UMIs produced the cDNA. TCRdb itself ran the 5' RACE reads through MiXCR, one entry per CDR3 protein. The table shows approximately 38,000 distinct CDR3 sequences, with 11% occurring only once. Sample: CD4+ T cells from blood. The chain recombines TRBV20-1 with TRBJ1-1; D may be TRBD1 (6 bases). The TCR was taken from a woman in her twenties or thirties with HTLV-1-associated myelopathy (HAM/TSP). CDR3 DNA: TGCAGTGCTAGAGACCGAGGGGGATACACTGAAGCTTTCTTT. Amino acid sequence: CSARDRGGYTEAFF.